The clone carrying this T cell receptor beta chain was recorded only once. V was cut by 5 bases and J by 3 bases, with 10 bases left in between. Germline-derived CDR1 and CDR2 are SGHVS and FNYEAQ. The CDR3 extends over 13 amino acids. The record originates from a study of blood T cell repertoires in COVID-19. Study information: From T cells, B-cell-depleted T cells, or PBMCs came the material, which was cDNA or gDNA.

Per the original methods: Estimation of nucleated cell counts relied on the amplification of reference gene primers. Profiling relied on immunoSEQ multiplex PCR, and the TCRdb table lists in-frame clones only, not all of them. That table is the source of V, J and clone size, and D and trimming were worked out from the DNA. The table has roughly 80,000 clones, about 85% seen once. Sequenced material: peripheral blood. The chain employs TRBV7-6 and TRBJ1-2; tentatively, D is TRBD1 (5 bases). This TCR was sampled from a human donor in a cohort sampled during active COVID-19. In nucleotides, the CDR3 is TGTGCCAGCAGCAGGGGTCGGGACTATGGCTACACCTTC. Protein sequence: CASSRGRDYGYTF.